Below are 2 T cell receptor beta chains sequenced from a single sample in a study of blood T cell repertoires in COVID-19. Repertoires were generated with immunoSEQ multiplex PCR, while TCRdb's copy carries only in-frame clones and drops some. The table has 100,000 to 150,000 clones, over 70% seen once. Material: peripheral blood. The source is a man aged 80 or over with active or convalescent COVID-19.

The chain links TRBV5-1 to TRBJ2-2; D possibly corresponds to TRBD1 (6 bases). Between the trimmed V and J ends, which lost 5 bases and 0 bases, there was a span of 11 bases. The CDR3 is 15 residues long. Germline V gene lookup returns CDR1 SGHRS and CDR2 YFSETQ. CDR3 nucleotides: TGCGCCAGCAGAACCCGACAGGCGAACACCGGGGAGCTGTTTTTT. Translating it yields CASRTRQANTGELFF.

V is TRBV3-1 (or the pseudogene TRBV3-2) and J is TRBJ2-1; 14 bases align to TRBD2. The trim removed 4 bases at V and 2 bases at J, leaving 4 bases unmatched. Germline CDR1 and CDR2: LGHDT and YNNKEL (reference sequence). The CDR3 totals 17 residues. The CDR3 bases are TGTGCCAGCAGCCCGACTAGCGGGGGGGCCCCCTACAATGAGCAGTTCTTC. As protein: CASSPTSGGAPYNEQFF.